The 9 T cell receptor beta chains in this list originate from one sample, sequenced in a study of blood T cell repertoires in COVID-19. Profiled with immunoSEQ multiplex PCR; TCRdb holds only in-frame clones, not every one. The repertoire includes about 42,000 clones, roughly four fifths of them detected once, and under 30% sits in the top ten. Specimen: peripheral blood. The receptor set was obtained from a woman between 70 and 85 years old with acute or convalescent COVID-19.

The chain carries TRBV5-1 and TRBJ1-1; possibly TRBD1 for D (6 bases). The CDR3 extends over 14 amino acids. Per the germline V gene, CDR1 is SGHRS and CDR2 is YFSETQ. V shed 1 base and J shed 5 bases, with 12 bases lying between them. The CDR3 protein is CASSLKQGETEAFF. DNA of the CDR3: TGCGCCAGCAGCTTGAAACAGGGAGAAACTGAAGCTTTCTTT.

The rearrangement joins TRBV19 to TRBJ2-7, with 11 nucleotides matching TRBD2. Per the germline V gene, CDR1 is LNHDA and CDR2 is SQIVND (reference sequence). V was pared by 3 bases and J by 5 bases, with 3 bases of the junction left unmatched. The CDR3 is made up of 14 amino acids. CDR3 region: CASSISTSGNEQYF. CDR3 nucleotide sequence: TGTGCCAGTAGTATCTCGACTAGCGGGAACGAGCAGTACTTC.

The V and J genes are TRBV27 and TRBJ1-5, with D hard to call. CDR1 and CDR2 (germline): MNHEY, SMNVEV (reference sequence). The CDR3 is 15 amino acids. The V and J ends lost 8 bases and 5 bases respectively, with 19 bases between them. CDR3 in amino acids: CASSISWQNHQPQHF. For the CDR3, the DNA is TGTGCCAGCTCCATATCCTGGCAGAATCATCAGCCCCAGCATTTT.

This clone came up a few times. V gene TRBV10-3 combines with J gene TRBJ2-7; TRBD1 is a possible D gene (6 bases). In germline, CDR1 is ENHRY, CDR2 SYGVKD. V was pared by 4 bases and J by 4 bases, with 14 bases between. This CDR3 has 14 residues. For the CDR3, the DNA is TGTGCCATCAGTGGACTCCAGGGGACGTACGAGCAGTACTTC. The encoded protein is CAISGLQGTYEQYF.

The table lists this clone with a count of one. The chain recombines TRBV12-3 or TRBV12-4 with TRBJ1-1; D is uncertain. This CDR3 comprises 13 residues. The V gene lost 7 bases and the J gene lost 1 base, with 10 bases spanning the gap. CDR3 loop: CASTRETNTEAFF. CDR3 DNA: TGTGCCAGCACACGGGAGACGAACACTGAAGCTTTCTTT.

The DNA of the CDR3 is TGTGCCAGCAGTTACCCGGTGAGGTGTGATACAGGGGGCAACTATGGCTACACCTTC. It encodes CASSYPVRCDTGGNYGYTF. The rearrangement uses TRBV6-7 and TRBJ1-2, with TRBD1 matching 9 bases. TRBV6-7 is an ORF, with its function uncertain. Germline trimming cut 2 bases from V and 2 bases from J; bases unmatched to any gene: 15. The CDR3 consists of 19 residues.

The chain has TRBV30 and TRBJ1-1; D is undetermined. This CDR3 spans 11 amino acids. V was clipped by 3 bases and J by 7 bases, with 9 bases between them. CDR1 GTSNPN and CDR2 SVGIG come from the germline V gene (reference sequence). The chain's CDR3 is CAWSPLLEAFF. The CDR3 DNA reads TGTGCCTGGAGCCCCTTACTTGAAGCTTTCTTT. Combining the CDR3 with reference TRBV30 and TRBJ1-1 gives the whole variable domain SQTIHQWPATLVQPVGSPLSLECTVEGTSNPNLYWYRQAAGRGLQLLFYSVGIGQISSEVPQNLSASRPQDRQFILSSKKLLLSDSGFYLCAWSPLLEAFFGQGTRLTVV.

This clone is termed medium-sized. CDR3 in amino acids: CASSGVRQGSKTQYF. CDR3 coding DNA: TGTGCCAGCAGTGGGGTTCGACAGGGGTCGAAGACCCAGTACTTC. This rearrangement joins TRBV2 to TRBJ2-5; 8 bases map to TRBD1. The V gene's germline CDR1 is SNHLY and CDR2 FYNNEI. The trim removed 4 bases at V and 6 bases at J, leaving 10 bases unmatched. This CDR3 comprises 15 residues.

This clone is a singleton in its sample. The chain uses TRBV20-1 and TRBJ1-2; D may be TRBD1 (6 bases). V dropped 6 bases and J dropped 10 bases, with 15 bases sitting between them. Germline-derived CDR1 and CDR2 are DFQATT and SNEGSKA (reference sequence). The length of the CDR3 is 11 residues. This chain's CDR3 is CSATPGGHYTF. For the CDR3, the DNA is TGCAGTGCCACCCCGGGGGGACACTACACCTTC.